These 15 T cell receptor beta chains share one sample of origin, sequenced in a study of shared T cell receptors in the human thymus. This table comes from immunoSEQ multiplex PCR, and its TCRdb copy is limited to in-frame clones, with some not included. The sample has more than 550,000 clones, approximately 85% seen once. The data also belong to a second study, concerning human thymus T cells.

Sequencing was done on a sample of thymocytes. Receptors were obtained from a girl less than two years old with a congenital heart defect.

The gene calls are TRBV9 and TRBJ2-7; D not resolved. The CDR3 loop spans 17 amino acids. V dropped 0 bases and J dropped 4 bases, with 20 bases sitting between them. Germline V gene lookup returns CDR1 SGDLS and CDR2 YYNGEE. The DNA for the CDR3 is TGTGCCAGCAGCGTAGGGCCCGTAGCCCTACACCCGTACGAGCAGTACTTC. Its translation: CASSVGPVALHPYEQYF.

The V call is TRBV6-1, the J call TRBJ1-6; the D gene is possibly TRBD1 (5 bases). Germline CDR1 is MNHNS and CDR2 is SASEGT. Deletions cut 2 bases from V and 10 bases from J, with 24 bases between. The CDR3 is 18 amino acids. The CDR3, as DNA: TGTGCCAGCAGTGAATCCCAAGTCATGGGGGGGAAGGGATCACCCCTCCACTTT. This gives the protein CASSESQVMGGKGSPLHF.

As DNA, the CDR3 is TGTGCCAGCAGCTTTGGGCCACCGGGACAGCGGATGGGCAATCAGCCCCAGCATTTT. Its protein product is CASSFGPPGQRMGNQPQHF. The chain combines TRBV7-2 with TRBJ1-5, with 7 bases identical to TRBD1. J was trimmed by 2 bases and V by 3 bases; bases with no gene match: 16. CDR1 and CDR2 from the germline V gene are SGHTA and FQGNSA. The CDR3 runs to 19 residues.

The rearrangement joins TRBV19 to TRBJ2-1, with TRBD1 matching 10 bases. CDR3 size: 16 residues. J was trimmed by 5 bases and V by 3 bases; bases with no gene match: 7. The germline V gene has CDR1 LNHDA and CDR2 SQIVND (reference sequence). CDR3 nucleotides: TGTGCCAGTAGTATCCCGGACAGGGGGTCCCACAATGAGCAGTTCTTC. This encodes CASSIPDRGSHNEQFF. Full variable domain (outside the CDR3, taken from reference TRBV19 and TRBJ2-1): DGGITQSPKYLFRKEGQNVTLSCEQNLNHDAMYWYRQDPGQGLRLIYYSQIVNDFQKGDIAEGYSVSREKKESFPLTVTSAQKNPTAFYLCASSIPDRGSHNEQFFGPGTRLTVL.

The V gene is TRBV4-3, the J gene TRBJ2-7, with D perhaps matching TRBD1 (7 bases). CDR3 length: 15 residues. Trimming pared 1 base from V and 2 bases from J, leaving 12 bases between. CDR1 LGHNA and CDR2 YSLEER come from the germline V gene. Here the CDR3 DNA reads TGCGCCAGCAGCCAAGCGGACAGGACTACCTACGAGCAGTACTTC. It encodes CASSQADRTTYEQYF.

This chain uses TRBV6-6 with TRBJ2-3, with 8 bases lining up with TRBD1. Germline V gives CDR1 MNHNY, CDR2 SVGAGI (reference sequence). V shed 6 bases and J 0 bases; nucleotides not matched to a gene: 8. This CDR3 spans 16 amino acids. CDR3 sequence reads: CASRARTGWSTDTQYF. The CDR3 nucleotides read TGTGCCAGCAGGGCCCGGACAGGGTGGAGCACAGATACGCAGTATTTT.

The genes are TRBV6-5 and TRBJ2-2; no reliable D call. The CDR3 totals 13 residues. V dropped 5 bases and J dropped 7 bases, with 11 bases sitting between them. Germline loops: CDR1 MNHEY, CDR2 SVGAGI. The CDR3 DNA is TGTGCCAGCAGTCTAGACTCCCTCGGGGAGCTGTTTTTT. As protein: CASSLDSLGELFF.

The CDR3: CASSRGDKHKNIQYF. DNA for the CDR3: TGCGCCAGCTCTCGGGGTGACAAGCACAAAAACATTCAGTACTTC. The chain carries TRBV5-1 and TRBJ2-4, with D tentatively TRBD2 (5 bases). Trimming cost V 7 bases and J 3 bases, with 17 bases left between them. The CDR3 runs to 15 residues. Germline V gives CDR1 SGHRS, CDR2 YFSETQ.

This clone showed up just once. The genes are TRBV9 and TRBJ2-1; possibly TRBD1 for D (5 bases). From germline, CDR1 is SGDLS and CDR2 YYNGEE. Deletions cut 2 bases from V and 15 bases from J, with 21 bases between. CDR3 size: 14 residues. Here the CDR3 DNA reads TGTGCCAGCAGCGTCCATCAGGGCCCCTTAGGGCGGTTCTTC. Its translation: CASSVHQGPLGRFF. Full variable domain (missing parts from reference TRBV9 and TRBJ2-1): DSGVTQTPKHLITATGQRVTLRCSPRSGDLSVYWYQQSLDQGLQFLIQYYNGEERAKGNILERFSAQQFPDLHSELNLSSLELGDSALYFCASSVHQGPLGRFFGPGTRLTVL.

V gene TRBV29-1 combines with J gene TRBJ2-1, with D tentatively TRBD2 (6 bases). Deletions cut 3 bases from V and 5 bases from J, with 17 bases between. The CDR3 spans 15 residues. Per the germline V gene, CDR1 is SQVTM and CDR2 is ANQGSEA. The CDR3, as DNA: TGCAGCGTTGACGGCGGCCGGACTAAGGACAATGAGCAGTTCTTC. This encodes CSVDGGRTKDNEQFF.

V is TRBV7-3 and J is TRBJ1-1, with a tentative D call TRBD1 (5 bases). The V end lost 6 bases, the J end lost 3 bases, and 29 bases lay between the germline ends. This CDR3 has 19 residues. The germline V gene encodes CDR1 SGHTA and CDR2 FQGTGA. CDR3 DNA: TGTGCCAGCAGTCGCGGCCCCCCTACAACAGGAGTCAAGGACACTGAAGCTTTCTTT. Its protein product is CASSRGPPTTGVKDTEAFF.

The chain links TRBV6-4 to TRBJ2-5; the match to TRBD1 covers 10 bases. J lost 1 base, V lost 7 bases, and 18 bases had no gene match. Germline V gene sequence: CDR1 MRHNA, CDR2 SNTAGT. The CDR3 extends over 19 amino acids. CDR3: CASTHYGTGVDPRQETQYF. The CDR3 coding sequence is TGTGCCAGCACCCACTACGGGACAGGGGTCGACCCACGCCAAGAGACCCAGTACTTC.

This chain links TRBV7-2 with TRBJ2-1, with 8 bases identical to TRBD1. CDR1 and CDR2 (germline): SGHTA, FQGNSA. There are 16 residues in the CDR3. Trimming cost V 5 bases and J 2 bases; bases outside gene matches: 8. CDR3 loop: CASSPSVDRAYNEQFF. CDR3 sequence (DNA): TGTGCCAGCAGCCCCAGTGTGGACAGGGCCTACAATGAGCAGTTCTTC.

The rearrangement links TRBV5-1 to TRBJ1-1; possible D gene TRBD1, 5 bases. This CDR3 spans 16 amino acids. V was shortened by 4 bases and J by 0 bases, with 16 bases between the two germline ends. Germline CDR1 and CDR2: SGHRS and YFSETQ. Written as DNA, the CDR3 is TGCGCCAGCAGCCTGATGGGGGGTGGGATGAACACTGAAGCTTTCTTT. Translation gives CASSLMGGGMNTEAFF.

The rearrangement joins TRBV6-1 to TRBJ2-1; D might be TRBD2 (8 bases). Trimming pared 2 bases from V and 5 bases from J, leaving 13 bases between. The germline V gene has CDR1 MNHNS and CDR2 SASEGT. The length of the CDR3 is 15 residues. CDR3 sequence reads: CASSERGGTDNEQFF. The CDR3 region has the DNA TGTGCCAGCAGTGAACGGGGGGGGACAGACAATGAGCAGTTCTTC.